This is a list of T cell receptor beta chains from one sample in a study of blood T cell repertoires in COVID-19. Repertoires were generated with immunoSEQ multiplex PCR, while TCRdb's copy carries only in-frame clones and drops some. Among roughly 380,000 clones listed, roughly 85% were seen once. Sequencing was done on a sample of peripheral blood. All receptors come from a woman aged 18-30 years with acute or convalescent COVID-19. Both conserved end residues are part of each CDR3. A D gene is named only where the DNA matches it firmly. Size tells how often a clone was seen (once, few, many) or the class of an expanded clone, and some rows leave it out.

d_call,clone_size,j_call,v_call,cdr3_nt,cdr3_aa
-,-,TRBJ2-5,TRBV19,TGTGCCAGTAGGGGGTCTAGCTATGAGACCCAGTACTTC,CASRGSSYETQYF
-,-,TRBJ2-7,TRBV5-1,TGCGCCAGCAGCTTGGATGTCGGGACAAGCCTTTACGAGCAGTACTTC,CASSLDVGTSLYEQYF
TRBD1,-,TRBJ2-1,TRBV7-3,TGTGCCAGTTCAGAAACAGGGGATGAGCAGTTCTTC,CASSETGDEQFF
-,-,TRBJ1-5,TRBV7-2,TGTGCCAGCAGCCTAACAACGGGTGCCTATAGCAATCAGCCCCAGCATTTT,CASSLTTGAYSNQPQHF
TRBD1,-,TRBJ2-1,TRBV4-1,TGCGCCAGCAGCCAGGATCCGGGACAGGTATGGGGCGAGCAGTTCTTC,CASSQDPGQVWGEQFF
-,few,TRBJ1-2,TRBV6-5,TGTGCCAGCAGTTACCCCGGTCTGAGTAACTATGGCTACACCTTC,CASSYPGLSNYGYTF
-,once,TRBJ1-3,TRBV5-1,TGCGCCAGCAGCTCTACAGGGAGCTCTGGAAACACCATATATTTT,CASSSTGSSGNTIYF
-,-,TRBJ1-1,TRBV18,TGTGCCAGCTCAAAAAGGGGCACTGAAGCTTTCTTT,CASSKRGTEAFF
-,-,TRBJ1-5,TRBV27,TGTGCCAGCAGTCCCCTCGGGTTCAGTCAGCCCCAGCATTTT,CASSPLGFSQPQHF
TRBD1,-,TRBJ2-7,TRBV6-5,TGTGCCAGCAGTACCGGGACAGGGGGCGGCAAGCAGTACTTC,CASSTGTGGGKQYF
-,-,TRBJ1-1,TRBV18,TGTGCCAGCTCACCGTTCTTTGAAGCTTTCTTT,CASSPFFEAFF
TRBD1,-,TRBJ1-5,TRBV18,TGTGCCAGCTCACCCGGGACAGAAAATCAGCCCCAGCATTTT,CASSPGTENQPQHF
TRBD2,-,TRBJ2-7,TRBV10-3,TGTGCCATCAGCGGGACTAATCTCCCTGGAGAGCAGTACTTC,CAISGTNLPGEQYF
-,-,TRBJ1-3,TRBV15,TGTGCCACCAGCAGAGATGGGCAACGCTCTGGAAACACCATATATTTT,CATSRDGQRSGNTIYF
TRBD2,-,TRBJ2-2,TRBV28,TGTGCCAGCAGGCCACTAGCGGGAAACGGGGAGCTGTTTTTT,CASRPLAGNGELFF
-,-,TRBJ1-2,TRBV19,TGTGCCAGTAGTATTCGGGGGGTCAACTATGGCTACACCTTC,CASSIRGVNYGYTF
TRBD1,-,TRBJ1-2,TRBV12-3/TRBV12-4,TGTGCCAGCAGTCTAGACAGGGATCGGGGCTACACCTTC,CASSLDRDRGYTF
-,-,TRBJ2-1,TRBV6-5,TGTGCCAGCGGTTTTGGGCTACACAATGAGCAGTTCTTC,CASGFGLHNEQFF
TRBD2,-,TRBJ2-3,TRBV14,TGTGCCAGCAGCCAAGCTCTCGGGACTAGCGTTGGAGATACGCAGTATTTT,CASSQALGTSVGDTQYF
-,few,TRBJ1-1,TRBV28,TGTGCCAGCAGTCCGATACAGGGATACACTGAAGCTTTCTTT,CASSPIQGYTEAFF